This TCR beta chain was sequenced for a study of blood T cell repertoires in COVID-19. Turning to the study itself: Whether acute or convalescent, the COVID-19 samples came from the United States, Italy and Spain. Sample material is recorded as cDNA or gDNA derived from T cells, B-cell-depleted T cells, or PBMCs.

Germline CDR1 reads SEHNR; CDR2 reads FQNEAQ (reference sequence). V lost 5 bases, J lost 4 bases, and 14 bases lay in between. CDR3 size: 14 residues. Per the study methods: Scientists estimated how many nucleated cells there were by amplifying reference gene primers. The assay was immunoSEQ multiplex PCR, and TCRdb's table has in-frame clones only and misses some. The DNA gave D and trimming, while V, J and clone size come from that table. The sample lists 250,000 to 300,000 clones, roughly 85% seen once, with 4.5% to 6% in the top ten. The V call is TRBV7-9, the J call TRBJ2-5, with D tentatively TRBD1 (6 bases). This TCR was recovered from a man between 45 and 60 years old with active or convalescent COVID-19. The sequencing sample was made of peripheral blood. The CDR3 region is CASSTHGQLETQYF. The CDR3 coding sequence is TGTGCCAGCAGCACCCACGGACAGTTAGAGACCCAGTACTTC.